The T cell receptor beta chain under discussion was sequenced for a study of graft-versus-host responses after intestinal transplantation. In the study overall: All recipients got anti-thymocyte globulin induction, then tacrolimus and steroids for 3 to 4 years.

As for this clone: Antigen specificity is unknown.

CDR1 is KGHSH and CDR2 is LQKENI in the germline V gene. The V and J ends lost 6 bases and 6 bases respectively, with 11 bases between them. The CDR3 runs to 13 residues. Profiling relied on immunoSEQ multiplex PCR, and the TCRdb table lists in-frame clones only, not all of them. The table includes around 100,000 clones, roughly 84% detected once. This clonotype originated in a human donor who was the organ donor for an intestinal transplant. The chain recombines TRBV18 with TRBJ2-2; tentative D call: TRBD2 (5 bases). The input for sequencing was unstimulated CD4+ T cells sorted from spleen or lymph node cells, taken before transplant. CDR3 nucleotides: TGTGCCAGCTCCCAGACTACACCCGGGGAGCTGTTTTTT. Protein sequence: CASSQTTPGELFF.